This record concerns one T cell receptor (beta chain) sequence. This clonotype was observed at least ten times. It lacks a known antigen. Base qualities were left out, and no much larger clone turns up one base away. This sample was included in a study of human T cells and chemical hapten exposure (dated by TCRdb to the early 2020s). Broadly, across the study: Libraries were pooled for sequencing, and variation in per-sample TCR yields was attributed mainly to small differences in library volumes within the pool. This study followed changes in the peripheral blood TCR repertoire in vivo during primary and secondary sensitization of alopecia patients to the hapten diphenylcyclopropenone (DPC). Both TCR alpha and TCR beta chains were sequenced from each blood RNA sample.

Library method: RACE. Sequencer: NextSeq 500. Library preparation attached unique molecular identifiers to individual cDNA molecules for quantitative, reproducible TCR counting. Per the authors' processing: A median of around 96,000 TCRs per sample was observed, with a range of roughly 20,000 to 750,000. The Decombinator software suite was used to annotate the V, J and CDR3 of the TCR reads. For PS versus PT1 abundance plots, all samples were subsampled to the same number of TCRs (28,000). TCRs were defined as expanded if absent before sensitization and observed at least eight times at the 2-week time point. TCRdb trimmed public reads at Q25 via fastp, called clones via MiXCR and kept in-frame beta chains. When rows share a CDR3 protein, they turn into one entry using the most common DNA and genes. The V and J calls shown here were made by TCRdb, not taken from the authors' results. The sample table holds 130,000 or so distinct CDR3 sequences, of which 8.5% to 9.5% were seen once. The ten largest clones add up to roughly 1.8% of the sample.

Trimming accounts for 1 base at V and 1 base at J, while the number of junction bases matched to no gene is 2. In the germline V gene (reference sequence), CDR1 corresponds to GTSNPN and CDR2 to SVGIG. The cysteine opens and the phenylalanine closes a CDR3 of 15 amino acids. Kept here is only the CDR3 DNA, which spans 45 bases and is read in frame from base 1. Points the paper makes about the study in general: After repeated subsampling, changes were observed in the strength of the expansion versus patch-test correlation and in the threshold at which the correlation became significant. No change with DPC sensitization was found in the number of TCRs above 1 in 1000 frequency, and no evidence of global repertoire structure alterations was found.

The time point label on this specimen signifies: healthy volunteer bleed at 2 weeks. Total RNA was isolated from unfractionated whole blood collected in Tempus Blood RNA tubes. About five healthy volunteers were used as TCR sequencing controls and were bled at day 0, 2 weeks and 6 weeks. The TCR was taken from a male donor in good health. Some clones in this sample may be carry-over from other donors' samples. Source material: whole blood. The chain was built from TRBV30 and TRBJ2-1, and TRBD2 matches 9 of the central bases. The CDR3 reads CAWSATSGSYNEQFF. The base sequence is TGTGCCTGGAGTGCGACTAGCGGATCCTACAATGAGCAGTTCTTC.